The 32 T cell receptor beta chains presented below share a single source sample, sequenced in a study of CD8 T cells in ankylosing spondylitis. Their antigens are not known. Study-wide results and caveats: Ankylosing spondylitis blood seemed to carry a telltale TCR beta motif made of several highly homologous variants.

One entry per CDR3 protein results from TCRdb running MiXCR on the 5' RACE reads. This table has roughly 670,000 distinct CDR3 sequences, roughly 20% appearing once. Sequenced material: blood, either unsorted or a sorted T cell fraction (not recorded which). All receptors come from a male donor with ankylosing spondylitis.

Here the CDR3 DNA reads TGCAGTGCTAGAGGTACAGGGTTGGGGACTGAAGCTTTCTTT. Translated, it gives CSARGTGLGTEAFF. The chain recombines TRBV20-1 with TRBJ1-1; TRBD1 is a possible D gene (6 bases). Germline CDR1 and CDR2: DFQATT and SNEGSKA (reference sequence). The V and J ends lost 1 base and 5 bases respectively, with 14 bases between them. This CDR3 has 14 residues.

Only one count was recorded for this clonotype. The rearrangement uses TRBV12-3 or TRBV12-4 and TRBJ2-7; 10 nucleotides align to TRBD2. CDR3 length equals 14 residues. The junction had 4 bases not matched to a gene; V was cut back by 2 bases and J by 6 bases. This CDR3 reads CASSLRLAGAEQYF. The CDR3 DNA is TGTGCCAGCAGTTTAAGGCTAGCGGGAGCCGAGCAGTACTTC.

This clonotype was observed a few times. CDR3 DNA: TGTGCCAGCAGTTTAAGGGAGAGCACAGATACGCAGTATTTT. Protein sequence: CASSLRESTDTQYF. The genes are TRBV12-3 or TRBV12-4 and TRBJ2-3, with D maybe TRBD2 (5 bases). Trimming removed 2 bases from V and 0 bases from J, with 6 bases in between. This CDR3 spans 14 amino acids.

This clonotype was seen many times. The chain carries TRBV7-6 and TRBJ2-7; no clear D gene. Germline lookup yields CDR1 SGHVS and CDR2 FNYEAQ. The CDR3 loop spans 14 amino acids. The germline V and J ends were trimmed by 1 base and 0 bases, with 7 bases remaining between them. This CDR3 is CASSLVANSYEQYF. As DNA, the CDR3 is TGTGCCAGCAGCTTAGTCGCCAACTCCTACGAGCAGTACTTC.

The V call is TRBV12-3 or TRBV12-4, the J call TRBJ1-1; D not certain. The CDR3 has 13 residues. Trimming took 3 bases from V and 3 from J, leaving 8 bases between them. The CDR3 is CASSFRWDTEAFF. CDR3 nucleotides: TGTGCCAGCAGTTTCCGGTGGGACACTGAAGCTTTCTTT.

This clonotype has at least ten counts. J is TRBJ1-1 and V is TRBV20-1; D is undetermined. Per the germline V gene, CDR1 is DFQATT and CDR2 is SNEGSKA (reference sequence). The CDR3 totals 12 residues. V lost 3 bases and J 4 bases, leaving 9 bases between the germline ends. CDR3 region: CSARTGFTEAFF. CDR3 in DNA: TGCAGTGCTAGGACGGGGTTCACTGAAGCTTTCTTT.

The chain recombines TRBV10-3 with TRBJ2-7; TRBD1 matches at 9 bases. CDR3 length: 14 residues. With 3 bases clipped from V and 5 bases from J, the junction kept 5 bases outside the gene matches. From germline, CDR1 is ENHRY and CDR2 SYGVKD. This CDR3 reads CAISDGTGSDEQYF. The CDR3 DNA sequence: TGTGCCATCAGTGACGGGACAGGGTCGGACGAGCAGTACTTC.

The gene calls are TRBV10-3 and TRBJ1-6; perhaps TRBD1 as D (6 bases). V dropped 10 bases and J dropped 5 bases, with 12 bases sitting between them. The CDR3 consists of 13 residues. The germline CDR1 and CDR2 sequences are ENHRY and SYGVKD. The CDR3 DNA is TGTGCCACACAGGGAACTAATAATTCACCCCTCCACTTT. Translated: CATQGTNNSPLHF.

This chain uses TRBV18 with TRBJ2-7, with a tentative D call TRBD1 (6 bases). The V gene lost 3 bases and the J gene lost 4 bases, with 13 bases spanning the gap. The germline gives CDR1 KGHSH, CDR2 LQKENI. CDR3 length equals 14 residues. The CDR3 nucleotides read TGTGCCAGCTCACCTTACAGGGATCAGTACGAGCAGTACTTC. Its protein product is CASSPYRDQYEQYF.

This clonotype was found a few times. The gene calls are TRBV12-3 or TRBV12-4 and TRBJ2-1; perhaps TRBD2 as D (6 bases). This CDR3 has 11 residues. Trimming took 8 bases from V and 9 from J, leaving 11 bases between them. Here the CDR3 reads CASLRSGEQFF. CDR3 coding DNA: TGTGCCAGCCTTCGTAGCGGTGAGCAGTTCTTC.

The chain couples TRBV6-5 to TRBJ2-3; 11 nucleotides line up with TRBD2. Germline V CDR1 and CDR2: MNHEY, SVGAGI. V shed 2 bases, J shed 0 bases, and the junction held 1 base outside the gene matches. The CDR3 contains 16 residues. The CDR3 sequence: CASSYPSGGSTDTQYF. The CDR3 DNA is TGTGCCAGCAGTTACCCTAGCGGGGGGAGCACAGATACGCAGTATTTT.

This clonotype was seen only a few times. The rearrangement uses TRBV15 and TRBJ1-5; no clear D gene. The CDR3 is 16 amino acids. The V gene's germline CDR1 is LNHNV and CDR2 YYDKDF (reference sequence). V lost 0 bases to trimming and J lost 0 bases, with 9 bases between them. The CDR3 sequence is CATSRDSQNSNQPQHF. The CDR3 nucleotides read TGTGCCACCAGCAGAGATTCCCAAAATAGCAATCAGCCCCAGCATTTT.

This clonotype was found many times. V usage is TRBV7-2 and J usage is TRBJ1-5; D possibly corresponds to TRBD1 (6 bases). The germline CDR1 and CDR2 sequences are SGHTA and FQGNSA. V gave up 2 bases and J gave up 6 bases, with 11 bases separating them. The CDR3 loop spans 14 amino acids. CDR3 amino acids: CASSLRGKGQPQHF. The CDR3 DNA reads TGTGCCAGCAGCTTAAGGGGGAAGGGTCAGCCCCAGCATTTT.

This clonotype was counted between two and nine times. The chain carries TRBV5-6 and TRBJ2-1, with 10 bases aligning to TRBD2. CDR1 SGHDT and CDR2 YYEEEE come from the germline V gene. The CDR3 is 15 residues long. V trimming: 0 bases; J trimming: 6 bases; junction bases outside the gene matches: 3. The CDR3 region is CASSLASGSPNEQFF. CDR3 DNA: TGTGCCAGCAGCTTGGCTAGCGGGAGCCCCAATGAGCAGTTCTTC.

The CDR3 sequence: CASSSGAPSTDTQYF. The CDR3 nucleotides are TGTGCCAGCAGCTCTGGGGCTCCTAGCACAGATACGCAGTATTTT. This chain joins TRBV13 and TRBJ2-3; possibly TRBD1 for D (5 bases). CDR1 PRHDT and CDR2 FYEKMQ come from the germline V gene (reference sequence). CDR3 size: 15 residues. V was clipped by 4 bases and J by 0 bases, with 11 bases between them.

This clonotype was picked up a small number of times. This chain uses TRBV5-1 with TRBJ2-5; the D gene is possibly TRBD2 (6 bases). The germline V and J ends were trimmed by 5 bases and 0 bases, with 8 bases remaining between them. The germline CDR1 and CDR2 sequences are SGHRS and YFSETQ. The CDR3 runs to 13 residues. The CDR3 bases are TGCGCCAGCAGACGGGACTACCAAGAGACCCAGTACTTC. Translation: CASRRDYQETQYF.

This clonotype was detected only a few times. The chain has TRBV12-3 or TRBV12-4 and TRBJ2-1; D possibly matches TRBD1 or TRBD2 (5 bases each). V lost 5 bases to trimming and J lost 2 bases, with 13 bases between them. The CDR3 loop spans 15 amino acids. The CDR3 here is CASSPRDLAYNEQFF. The CDR3 region has the DNA TGTGCCAGCAGTCCCCGGGACCTGGCCTACAATGAGCAGTTCTTC.

V usage is TRBV7-9 and J usage is TRBJ2-7; tentatively, D is TRBD1 (5 bases). Trimming removed 2 bases from V and 3 bases from J, with 14 bases in between. Germline assignment: CDR1 SEHNR and CDR2 FQNEAQ (reference sequence). This CDR3 comprises 15 residues. The chain's CDR3 is CASSLSAGQDYEQYF. As DNA, the CDR3 is TGTGCCAGCAGCTTATCGGCAGGGCAGGACTACGAGCAGTACTTC.

This clonotype was seen only a few times. This chain's CDR3 is CSVDRPTEGYTF. In DNA, the CDR3 is TGCAGCGTTGATCGGCCTACGGAGGGCTACACCTTC. The V and J genes are TRBV29-1 and TRBJ1-2; D not resolved. Trimming took off 3 bases at V and 8 bases at J, with 13 bases between the two ends. The CDR3 extends over 12 amino acids. Germline V lookup: CDR1 SQVTM, CDR2 ANQGSEA.

DNA for the CDR3: TGCAGTGCTAGAGGGGGAGCAAGATCCATCGATGAGCAGTTCTTC. This translates into CSARGGARSIDEQFF. This chain joins TRBV20-1 and TRBJ2-1; D is perhaps TRBD2 (5 bases). The germline CDR1 and CDR2 sequences are DFQATT and SNEGSKA (reference sequence). V was cut by 1 base and J by 8 bases, with 18 bases left in between. The CDR3 is 15 amino acids.

The CDR3 here is CASSATGAGSGANVLTF. CDR3 bases: TGTGCCAGCAGTGCTACAGGGGCCGGCTCTGGGGCCAACGTCCTGACTTTC. The chain is built from TRBV2 and TRBJ2-6; the match to TRBD1 covers 7 bases. The CDR3 length is 17 residues. V lost 4 bases to trimming and J lost 0 bases; unmatched junction nucleotides: 6. CDR1 and CDR2 from the germline V gene are SNHLY and FYNNEI.

In its sample, this clonotype was seen a few times. The rearrangement joins TRBV10-3 to TRBJ2-1, with D maybe TRBD1 (6 bases). From germline, CDR1 is ENHRY and CDR2 SYGVKD. The V end lost 6 bases, the J end lost 10 bases, and 22 bases lay between the germline ends. The CDR3 runs to 15 residues. The CDR3 DNA is TGTGCCATCAGCCCGGGACACCGGGGAGCTGAAGAGCAGTTCTTC. This codes for CAISPGHRGAEEQFF.

This clonotype was observed at least ten times. This sequence joins TRBV4-3 and TRBJ1-3, with unresolved D. Germline V gene data show CDR1 as LGHNA and CDR2 as YSLEER. This CDR3 contains 13 residues. Trimming shortened V by 0 bases and J by 2 bases, and 2 bases separated the two germline ends. The CDR3 is CASSQDAGNTIYF. In nucleotides, the CDR3 is TGCGCCAGCAGCCAAGATGCTGGAAACACCATATATTTT.

This sequence joins TRBV7-8 and TRBJ2-2; TRBD2 matches 11 bases. Germline CDR1 and CDR2: SGHVS and FQNEAQ. The junction had 6 bases not matched to a gene; V was cut back by 1 base and J by 8 bases. CDR3 length equals 16 residues. DNA for the CDR3: TGTGCCAGCAGCTTAGGACTAGCGGGAAAGTGGGGGGAGCTGTTTTTT. Encoded protein: CASSLGLAGKWGELFF.

Only a few counts were recorded for this clonotype. The gene calls are TRBV10-2 and TRBJ2-5; 7 bases fit TRBD1. Germline CDR1 reads WSHSY; CDR2 reads SAAADI. Trimming took 2 bases from V and 9 from J; bases not matched to a gene: 3. The CDR3 runs 12 residues. CDR3 DNA sequence: TGCGCCAGCAGTGAGAACAGGGGTCCCCAGTACTTC. Its translation is CASSENRGPQYF.

This clonotype has a handful of counts. This chain uses TRBV27 with TRBJ2-1; 11 nucleotides line up with TRBD2. Germline V CDR1 and CDR2: MNHEY, SMNVEV (reference sequence). There are 20 residues in the CDR3. J was trimmed by 3 bases and V by 2 bases; bases with no gene match: 15. This CDR3 reads CASSLLPGLAGGLLYNEQFF. The CDR3 coding sequence is TGTGCCAGCAGTTTACTCCCCGGGCTAGCGGGGGGACTCCTCTACAATGAGCAGTTCTTC.

The chain couples TRBV11-1 to TRBJ2-3; TRBD2 is a possible D gene (6 bases). The CDR3 has 19 amino acids. Per the germline V gene, CDR1 is SGHAT and CDR2 is FQDESV (reference sequence). Trimming removed 2 bases from V and 2 bases from J, with 23 bases in between. CDR3 DNA: TGTGCCAGCAGCTTACGGGGGACCAGCCCTTTATATGACACAGATACGCAGTATTTT. It translates to CASSLRGTSPLYDTDTQYF.

V usage is TRBV29-1 and J usage is TRBJ2-3; D is unresolved. The germline gives CDR1 SQVTM, CDR2 ANQGSEA. V lost 4 bases and J 6 bases, leaving 11 bases between the germline ends. The CDR3 runs to 12 residues. The CDR3 is CSVGVGSDTQYF. The CDR3 nucleotides read TGCAGCGTTGGGGTAGGGTCCGATACGCAGTATTTT.

In its sample, this clonotype was seen a few times. This rearrangement joins TRBV5-5 to TRBJ1-1; the D gene is possibly TRBD1 (6 bases). The CDR3 has 14 amino acids. Germline CDR1 SGHKS, CDR2 YYEKEE (reference sequence). Trimming removed 3 bases from V and 5 bases from J, with 14 bases in between. The CDR3 sequence: CASSWGHLRTEAFF. The CDR3 coding sequence is TGTGCCAGCAGCTGGGGACACCTGAGGACTGAAGCTTTCTTT.

CDR3: CASSPRQGDSGELFF. For the CDR3, the DNA is TGTGCCAGCAGCCCACGACAGGGGGATTCCGGGGAGCTGTTTTTT. The V call is TRBV7-6, the J call TRBJ2-2, with 9 bases identical to TRBD1. CDR3 size: 15 residues. V lost 5 bases and J lost 6; bases outside the gene matches: 7. Germline V gene data show CDR1 as SGHVS and CDR2 as FNYEAQ.

The chain couples TRBV11-2 to TRBJ2-3; unclear D gene. Deletions cut 3 bases from V and 6 bases from J, with 16 bases between. CDR3 length: 15 amino acids. CDR1 and CDR2 from the germline V gene are SGHAT and FQNNGV. This CDR3 reads CASSLGIRGVDTQYF. The CDR3 nucleotides read TGTGCCAGCAGCTTGGGGATTCGTGGGGTGGATACGCAGTATTTT.

This clonotype was seen just once. The rearrangement uses TRBV11-3 and TRBJ2-5, with TRBD1 matching over 9 bases. This CDR3 has 15 amino acids. Germline CDR1 is SGHNT and CDR2 is YENEEA. The trim removed 4 bases at V and 4 bases at J, leaving 7 bases unmatched. This CDR3 is CASSSGRTGVETQYF. CDR3 DNA: TGTGCCAGCAGCTCGGGCAGGACAGGGGTAGAGACCCAGTACTTC.